This is a list of T cell receptor beta chains from one sample in a study of T cell responses to AZD1222 COVID-19 vaccine. Only in-frame clones appear in the TCRdb table, and some are missing; sequencing was by immunoSEQ multiplex PCR. The sample yields around 96,000 clones, roughly 86% seen once. The input for sequencing was peripheral blood, taken 28 days after the second AZD1222 dose. These receptors originate from an adult who received the AZD1222 COVID-19 vaccine. Both conserved end residues are part of each CDR3. The order of the fields is J gene, D gene, clone size, V gene, CDR3 protein, CDR3 DNA. A D gene is named only where the DNA matches it firmly. Expanded clones get a size class; other rows say once, few or many, or leave the size out.

TRBJ2-3 NA NA TRBV19 CASSGSSTDTQYF TGTGCCTCTTCTGGGTCTAGCACAGATACGCAGTATTTT
TRBJ2-1 TRBD2 NA TRBV3-1/TRBV3-2 CASSPLAGGPRFGQFF TGTGCCAGCAGCCCCTTGGCGGGGGGCCCCCGGTTTGGGCAGTTCTTC
TRBJ1-2 NA NA TRBV15 CATSRDFGGDGYTF TGTGCCACCAGCAGAGATTTTGGGGGGGATGGCTACACCTTC
TRBJ2-2 TRBD2 once TRBV7-8 CASSPPARGVSPNTGELFF TGTGCCAGCAGCCCCCCGGCCCGGGGGGTTTCACCCAACACCGGGGAGCTGTTTTTT
TRBJ2-5 TRBD1 NA TRBV5-1 CASSAGRGLRETQYF TGCGCCAGCAGCGCCGGCAGGGGGCTAAGGGAGACCCAGTACTTC
TRBJ2-2 TRBD2 NA TRBV7-9 CASSDRLAGAGTGELFF TGTGCCAGCAGCGACCGACTAGCGGGGGCGGGCACCGGGGAGCTGTTTTTT
TRBJ2-2 NA NA TRBV27 CASSLVRQVVLNTGELFF TGTGCCAGCAGTTTGGTCCGCCAGGTGGTTCTGAACACCGGGGAGCTGTTTTTT
TRBJ1-1 NA NA TRBV28 CASGQGRRGTEAFF TGTGCCAGCGGCCAGGGACGGCGGGGCACTGAAGCTTTCTTT
TRBJ1-5 NA once TRBV28 CASSSGLLAQHF TGTGCCAGCAGTTCCGGTCTCTTAGCCCAGCATTTT
TRBJ1-3 NA once TRBV7-2 CASTEGPTLTIYF TGTGCCAGCACCGAGGGACCGACGTTAACCATATATTTT
TRBJ1-1 NA few TRBV2 CASKLGLQNTEAFF TGTGCCAGCAAACTCGGTCTGCAGAACACTGAAGCTTTCTTT
TRBJ2-1 TRBD2 NA TRBV28 CASRYPSGGADEQFF TGTGCCAGCAGGTACCCTAGCGGGGGGGCGGATGAGCAGTTCTTC
TRBJ1-1 TRBD1 NA TRBV5-1 CASSPGQGAGGEAFF TGCGCCAGCAGCCCGGGACAGGGGGCTGGCGGTGAAGCTTTCTTT
TRBJ2-7 NA NA TRBV3-1/TRBV3-2 CASSQDKGYYEQYF TGTGCCAGCAGCCAAGATAAGGGATACTACGAGCAGTACTTC
TRBJ1-5 NA NA TRBV19 CASSNPSRSQHF TGTGCCAGTAGTAATCCCTCCCGATCCCAGCATTTT
TRBJ2-2 TRBD2 NA TRBV25-1 CASSGGGYTGELFF TGTGCCAGTTCCGGCGGGGGGTACACCGGGGAGCTGTTTTTT
TRBJ2-1 NA NA TRBV28 CASSLSVGGSYNEQFF TGTGCCAGCAGTTTATCGGTGGGCGGCTCCTACAATGAGCAGTTCTTC
TRBJ2-1 TRBD1 NA TRBV10-2 CASSVPETGIGEQFF TGCGCCAGCAGTGTCCCCGAGACAGGGATCGGTGAGCAGTTCTTC
TRBJ2-7 NA NA TRBV19 CASSTTPQGLRSHEQYF TGTGCCAGTAGTACCACCCCTCAGGGGCTGCGGTCCCACGAGCAGTACTTC
TRBJ2-3 TRBD1 once TRBV5-5 CASSFIGGATDTQYF TGTGCCAGCAGCTTCATAGGGGGCGCCACAGATACGCAGTATTTT
TRBJ1-3 NA NA TRBV12-5 CASGLGGGNTIYF TGTGCTAGTGGTTTGGGGGGGGGAAACACCATATATTTT
TRBJ2-7 NA NA TRBV4-1 CASSQMLGLFGEQYF TGCGCCAGCAGCCAAATGTTAGGACTATTCGGCGAGCAGTACTTC
TRBJ1-1 NA NA TRBV30 CAWSSGLPKAFF TGTGCCTGGAGTTCTGGCTTACCCAAAGCTTTCTTT
TRBJ2-3 NA NA TRBV28 CASSSDTPDTQYF TGTGCCAGCAGTTCCGATACCCCAGATACGCAGTATTTT
TRBJ2-7 TRBD1 NA TRBV28 CASSFPGQGLREQYF TGTGCCAGCAGTTTCCCGGGACAGGGACTACGGGAGCAGTACTTC
TRBJ2-7 NA NA TRBV3-1/TRBV3-2 CASSQMGYEQYF TGTGCCAGCAGCCAAATGGGTTACGAGCAGTACTTC
TRBJ2-3 NA NA TRBV2 CASNRESTDTQYF TGTGCCAGCAATCGGGAAAGCACAGATACGCAGTATTTT
TRBJ2-2 TRBD1 NA TRBV7-8 CASSRGADGQGRELFF TGTGCCAGCAGCCGTGGGGCGGATGGACAGGGACGGGAGCTGTTTTTT
TRBJ1-6 NA NA TRBV21-1 CASSTCNSPLHF TGTGCCAGCAGCACGTGTAATTCACCCCTCCACTTT
TRBJ1-2 NA NA TRBV19 CASSIGIFDGYTF TGTGCCAGTAGTATCGGGATTTTCGATGGCTACACCTTC
TRBJ2-7 TRBD1 NA TRBV5-4 CASSSGQGSSYEQYF TGTGCCAGCAGCTCGGGACAGGGGAGCTCCTACGAGCAGTACTTC
TRBJ2-1 NA NA TRBV4-1 CASSHFPGTVNNEQFF TGCGCCAGCAGCCATTTCCCCGGGACCGTTAACAATGAGCAGTTCTTC
TRBJ2-1 NA NA TRBV4-1 CASSLSSGPGGAYYNEQFF TGCGCCAGCAGCCTCTCATCGGGTCCGGGGGGCGCCTACTACAATGAGCAGTTCTTC
TRBJ2-2 NA NA TRBV5-1 CASSLELAANTGELFF TGCGCCAGCAGCTTGGAGTTAGCGGCGAACACCGGGGAGCTGTTTTTT
TRBJ1-1 NA once TRBV6-1 CASSEPGNTEAFF TGTGCCAGCAGTGAACCAGGGAACACTGAAGCTTTCTTT
TRBJ1-3 TRBD1 few TRBV7-8 CASSLVTGQGSGNTIYF TGTGCCAGCAGCTTAGTCACGGGACAGGGCTCTGGAAACACCATATATTTT
TRBJ2-1 TRBD1 once TRBV3-1/TRBV3-2 CASSRGTGIFNEQFF TGTGCCAGCAGCCGTGGGACAGGGATTTTCAATGAGCAGTTCTTC
TRBJ2-7 TRBD2 NA TRBV5-4 CASSTGTSGTYEQYF TGTGCCAGCAGCACCGGGACTAGCGGTACCTACGAGCAGTACTTC
TRBJ2-7 NA NA TRBV4-2 CASSQEGGSPPLYEQYF TGTGCCAGCAGCCAGGAAGGAGGGTCGCCGCCCCTCTACGAGCAGTACTTC